This T cell receptor beta chain was found in a study of shared clonotypes between healthy human individuals. Whole-study findings and limits: Compared with memory subsets, naive subsets generally had larger estimated richness. Represented diversity (both genetic and exposure-history) was limited by the small number of donors. Shared clonotypes across all four donors exceeded non-shared ones in generation probability. A handful of donors showed sharing of approximately 4.7% of naive CD4 clonotypes.

Note on this clone: Antigen unknown.

The CDR3 contains 13 residues. V was pared by 2 bases and J by 5 bases, with 10 bases between. Germline values: CDR1 SGHRS, CDR2 YFSETQ. The protocol was immunoSEQ multiplex PCR, while the TCRdb copy is restricted to in-frame clones and leaves out a portion. The data show about 1 million clones, about 75% seen once. The sequencing sample was made of memory CD4+ T cells sorted from blood. The subset: CD45RA-negative fraction. The V gene is TRBV5-1, the J gene TRBJ2-5; D gene ambiguous. This TCR was sampled from a man aged 18 to 30 in good health. The CDR3 is CASSFKGSETQYF. CDR3 sequence (DNA): TGCGCCAGCAGCTTCAAGGGCTCGGAGACCCAGTACTTC.